The rows below give T cell receptor beta chains drawn from one sample of a study of post-analysis software for immune sequencing data. TCRdb analysed the PCR reads with MiXCR anew, one entry per CDR3 protein. This table holds a few hundred thousand distinct CDR3 sequences, roughly 38% found once. The sample was blood. The receptor set was obtained from a girl aged 2-15 years with multiple sclerosis. Each CDR3 is given with its conserved first and last residue. D genes are given only for firm matches. Clone size is not always given. Where it is, it says once, few, many or a class for expanded clones.

>.|TRBV7-9|TRBJ1-1|few
CASSSDFRNTEAFF
TGTGCCAGCAGCTCCGACTTTAGGAACACTGAAGCTTTCTTT
>.|TRBV5-1|TRBJ2-7|few
CASSTGTPSSYEQYF
TGCGCCAGCAGCACCGGGACTCCTAGCTCCTACGAGCAGTACTTC
>TRBD2|TRBV12-3/TRBV12-4|TRBJ2-3|.
CASRFPFSGGQTDTQYF
TGTGCCAGCAGGTTCCCCTTTAGCGGGGGCCAGACAGATACGCAGTATTTT
>.|TRBV4-1|TRBJ1-1|.
CASSRDWNTEAFF
TGCGCCAGCAGCCGGGACTGGAACACTGAAGCTTTCTTT
>TRBD1|TRBV29-1|TRBJ2-5|.
CSLFDRANQETQYF
TGCAGCCTATTCGACAGGGCCAACCAAGAGACCCAGTACTTC
>.|TRBV5-4|TRBJ2-6|few
CASSLISRGFGANVLTF
TGTGCCAGCAGCTTGATCAGTCGAGGGTTTGGGGCCAACGTCCTGACTTTC
>.|TRBV29-1|TRBJ1-1|few
CSVEGGPGGYLMNTEAFF
TGCAGCGTTGAAGGGGGCCCGGGGGGATACCTTATGAACACTGAAGCTTTCTTT
>.|TRBV6-6|TRBJ1-1|.
CASSYAREAFF
TGTGCCAGCAGTTACGCCAGAGAAGCTTTCTTT
>.|TRBV29-1|TRBJ2-1|many
CSVGGSGTLASNEQFF
TGCAGCGTTGGAGGCTCCGGGACCCTCGCCTCGAATGAGCAGTTCTTC
>.|TRBV7-3|TRBJ2-5|.
CASSSRVGETQYF
TGTGCCAGCAGCTCGAGGGTCGGAGAGACCCAGTACTTC
>TRBD1|TRBV5-6|TRBJ1-1|.
CASSPRTGNLNTEAFF
TGTGCCAGCAGCCCGAGGACAGGCAATCTAAACACTGAAGCTTTCTTT
>TRBD2|TRBV6-5|TRBJ2-5|.
CASSSTGRVQETQYF
TGTGCCAGCAGTTCGACCGGGAGGGTTCAAGAGACCCAGTACTTC
>.|TRBV6-6|TRBJ1-6|.
CASSRSQERSDNSPLHF
TGTGCCAGCAGTCGGTCTCAAGAGAGGTCTGATAATTCACCCCTCCACTTT
>.|TRBV29-1|TRBJ1-2|.
CSDDHGYTF
TGCAGCGACGACCATGGCTACACCTTC
>TRBD2|TRBV20-1|TRBJ2-1|.
CSARPSAGGPYNEQFF
TGCAGTGCTAGGCCCTCGGCGGGGGGGCCATACAATGAGCAGTTCTTC
>.|TRBV7-2|TRBJ2-1|once
CASSLLAFDNEQFF
TGTGCCAGCAGCTTACTCGCCTTTGACAATGAGCAGTTCTTC
>.|TRBV5-1|TRBJ2-1|.
CASSLGLNYNEQFF
TGCGCCAGCAGCTTGGGGCTTAACTACAATGAGCAGTTCTTC
>TRBD2|TRBV7-9|TRBJ2-7|.
CASSLGSGDYEQYF
TGTGCCAGCAGCTTAGGAAGCGGGGACTACGAGCAGTACTTC
>.|TRBV19|TRBJ2-3|.
CASSIRSSLDTQYF
TGTGCCAGTAGTATTAGGTCCTCTCTGGATACGCAGTATTTT
>.|TRBV5-6|TRBJ2-1|.
CASSLWTGVYNEQFF
TGTGCCAGCAGCTTATGGACGGGGGTCTACAATGAACAGTTCTTC
>.|TRBV6-1|TRBJ2-3|.
CASSETPTVTDTQYF
TGTGCCAGCAGTGAAACCCCCACGGTCACAGATACGCAGTATTTT
>.|TRBV12-3/TRBV12-4|TRBJ1-5|.
CASSLVMNVRGGGSNQPQHF
TGTGCCAGCAGTTTAGTCATGAATGTAAGAGGAGGCGGGAGCAATCAGCCCCAGCATTTT
>.|TRBV29-1|TRBJ2-1|.
CSVDGGGYEQFF
TGCAGCGTTGATGGAGGGGGATATGAGCAGTTCTTC
>TRBD2|TRBV7-3|TRBJ2-7|once
CASSSDSGRDEQYF
TGTGCCAGCAGCTCAGATAGCGGGAGAGACGAGCAGTACTTC
>.|TRBV7-8|TRBJ2-7|.
CASSTPPTEQYF
TGTGCCAGCAGCACCCCTCCGACCGAGCAGTACTTC
>TRBD1|TRBV4-2|TRBJ2-7|.
CASSPKSTGQGPPVQYF
TGTGCCAGCAGCCCTAAGAGTACGGGACAGGGGCCCCCCGTGCAGTACTTC
>.|TRBV7-3|TRBJ2-7|many
CASSSYTGYEQYF
TGTGCCAGCAGCTCTTACACGGGGTACGAGCAGTACTTC
>TRBD2|TRBV29-1|TRBJ2-3|few
CSARGSLAGFADTQYF
TGCAGCGCCCGCGGGTCGCTAGCGGGATTCGCAGATACGCAGTATTTT
>.|TRBV11-2|TRBJ2-5|.
CASSSRGERETQYF
TGTGCCAGCAGCTCCAGGGGGGAACGGGAGACCCAGTACTTC
>TRBD2|TRBV28|TRBJ2-4|few
CASSLLAGVDPKNIQYF
TGTGCCAGCAGTTTATTAGCGGGAGTGGACCCGAAAAACATTCAGTACTTC
>.|TRBV6-5|TRBJ2-1|few
CASSPWMGGAHNEQFF
TGTGCCAGCAGTCCCTGGATGGGGGGGGCCCACAATGAGCAGTTCTTC
>TRBD1|TRBV6-6|TRBJ1-2|.
CASSYAPDREIGYTF
TGTGCCAGCAGTTACGCTCCGGACAGGGAAATTGGCTACACCTTC
>TRBD2|TRBV12-3/TRBV12-4|TRBJ2-1|.
CASSFRGGEQFF
TGTGCCAGCAGTTTTAGGGGAGGGGAGCAGTTCTTC
>TRBD1|TRBV9|TRBJ1-2|.
CASSVGFRQGAAGYTF
TGTGCCAGCAGCGTAGGGTTTCGACAGGGGGCAGCCGGCTACACCTTC
>TRBD1|TRBV6-2/TRBV6-3|TRBJ2-7|.
CARKHRGQYF
TGTGCCAGGAAGCACAGGGGGCAGTACTTC
>.|TRBV7-2|TRBJ2-6|.
CASSLPNSGANVLTF
TGTGCCAGCAGCCTGCCGAACTCTGGGGCCAACGTCCTGACTTTC
>.|TRBV9|TRBJ2-7|.
CASSVAQDYNEQYF
TGTGCCAGCAGCGTAGCGCAGGATTACAATGAGCAGTACTTC
>TRBD1|TRBV2|TRBJ2-7|.
CASSEGGQGSYEQYF
TGTGCCAGCAGCGAAGGGGGACAGGGGTCCTACGAGCAGTACTTC
>TRBD1|TRBV7-2|TRBJ2-1|.
CASSRVTGLTYNEQFF
TGTGCCAGCAGCCGCGTGACAGGGCTAACCTACAATGAGCAGTTCTTC
>TRBD2|TRBV20-1|TRBJ2-7|.
CSAIAAGGASYEQYF
TGCAGTGCTATAGCCGCGGGGGGGGCTTCCTACGAGCAGTACTTC
>TRBD2|TRBV3-1|TRBJ2-1|once
CASSQEAGPYNEQFF
TGTGCCAGCAGCCAAGAAGCGGGGCCCTACAATGAGCAGTTCTTC
>TRBD1|TRBV5-1|TRBJ1-4|.
CASSATGQGEKLFF
TGCGCCAGCAGCGCTACCGGACAGGGTGAAAAACTGTTTTTT
>.|TRBV4-2|TRBJ1-5|few
CASSQGADQPQHF
TGTGCCAGCAGCCAAGGGGCTGATCAGCCCCAGCATTTT
>.|TRBV20-1|TRBJ1-2|.
CRARLGLTGYTF
TGCAGGGCTAGGTTGGGACTGACGGGCTACACCTTC